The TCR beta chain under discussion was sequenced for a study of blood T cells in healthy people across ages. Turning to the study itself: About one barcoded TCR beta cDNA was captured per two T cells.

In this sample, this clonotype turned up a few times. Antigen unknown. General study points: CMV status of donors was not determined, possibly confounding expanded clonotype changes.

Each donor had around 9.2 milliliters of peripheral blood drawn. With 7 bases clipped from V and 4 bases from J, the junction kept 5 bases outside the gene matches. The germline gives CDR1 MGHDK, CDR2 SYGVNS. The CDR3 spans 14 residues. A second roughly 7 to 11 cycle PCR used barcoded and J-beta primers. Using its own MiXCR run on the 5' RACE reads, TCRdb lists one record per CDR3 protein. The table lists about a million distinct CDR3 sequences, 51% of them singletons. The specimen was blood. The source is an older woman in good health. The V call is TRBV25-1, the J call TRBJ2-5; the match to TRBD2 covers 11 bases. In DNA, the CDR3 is TGTGCCAGCAATATAGCGGGAGGGCGAGAGACCCAGTACTTC. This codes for CASNIAGGRETQYF.